The clone carrying this T cell receptor (beta chain) was picked up a small number of times. Patients who underwent sequencing had shown CD8+CD57+ cell expansion by flow cytometry. This entry is derived from a study of CD8+CD57+ T cells in acquired aplastic anemia. Genomic DNA, serving as template, underwent TCR beta VDJ and CDR3 profiling. TCRdb ran MiXCR on the reads and lists one entry per CDR3 protein. The sample comprises more than 200,000 distinct CDR3 sequences, over 40% of which are singletons, and 15% to 20% rests with the top ten. The germline V gene encodes CDR1 DFQATT and CDR2 SNEGSKA (reference sequence). V lost 3 bases and J lost 6, with 8 bases in between. CDR3 size: 11 residues.

Sequencing was carried out using sorted CD4+, CD8+, or CD8+CD57+ T cells (not recorded which) from PBMCs. The receptor's source is a human donor with aplastic anemia. The chain carries TRBV20-1 and TRBJ1-2; D is ambiguous. Here the CDR3 DNA reads TGCAGTGCTAGGGGCCAGAATGGCTACACCTTC. Amino acid sequence: CSARGQNGYTF.